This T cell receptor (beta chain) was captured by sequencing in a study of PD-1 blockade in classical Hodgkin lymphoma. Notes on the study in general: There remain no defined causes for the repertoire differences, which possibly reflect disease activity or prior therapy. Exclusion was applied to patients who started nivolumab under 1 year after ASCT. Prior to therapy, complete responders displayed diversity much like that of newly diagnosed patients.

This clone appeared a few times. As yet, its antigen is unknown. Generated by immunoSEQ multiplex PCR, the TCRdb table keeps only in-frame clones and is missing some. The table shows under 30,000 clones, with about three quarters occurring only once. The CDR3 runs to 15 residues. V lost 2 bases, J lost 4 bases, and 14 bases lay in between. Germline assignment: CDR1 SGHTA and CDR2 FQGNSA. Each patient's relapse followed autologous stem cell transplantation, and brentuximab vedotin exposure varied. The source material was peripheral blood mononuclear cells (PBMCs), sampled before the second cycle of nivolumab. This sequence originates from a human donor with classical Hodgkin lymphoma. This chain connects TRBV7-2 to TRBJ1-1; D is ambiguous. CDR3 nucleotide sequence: TGTGCCAGCAGCTTAAATTCCCGGGTGGGCACTGAAGCTTTCTTT. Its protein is CASSLNSRVGTEAFF.